This is a list of T cell receptor beta chains from one sample in a study of blood T cell repertoires in COVID-19. The repertoire was sequenced with immunoSEQ multiplex PCR; TCRdb's copy has only in-frame clones and lacks some. Of 14,000 to 15,000 clones in the sample, 75% to 90% were seen once. Material: peripheral blood. The receptors were sampled from a human donor in a cohort sampled during active COVID-19. Each CDR3 is given with its conserved first and last residue. A D gene is named only where the DNA matches it firmly. Where a row states a size, it is once, few, many or the class of an expanded clone; other rows omit it.

v_call	d_call	j_call	clone_size	cdr3_nt	cdr3_aa
TRBV2	TRBD2	TRBJ2-1	NA	TGTGCCATAGAACCAGGGACTACAGAGGGAAATGAGCAGTTCTTC	CAIEPGTTEGNEQFF
TRBV4-2	NA	TRBJ2-3	NA	TGTGCCAGCAGCCGGGCCGAGGGCGGCGATACGCAGTATTTT	CASSRAEGGDTQYF
TRBV11-1	NA	TRBJ1-5	NA	TGTGCCAGCACCCCGGAGACAGTTTACGATCAGCCCCAGCATTTT	CASTPETVYDQPQHF
TRBV6-2/TRBV6-3	NA	TRBJ1-2	NA	TGTGCCAGCAGTCGGGACTTAGGCTATGGCTACACCTTC	CASSRDLGYGYTF
TRBV5-1	NA	TRBJ1-2	NA	TGCGCCAGCAGCTTGGAAGGGGAAGGCTACACCTTC	CASSLEGEGYTF
TRBV5-1	TRBD2	TRBJ2-7	NA	TGCGCCAGCAGGGAGCTAGCGGGGTTGAACGAGCAGTACTTC	CASRELAGLNEQYF
TRBV5-5	TRBD1	TRBJ2-7	NA	TGTGCCAGCAGCACACCGGGACAGGGGAATCACGAGCAGTACTTC	CASSTPGQGNHEQYF
TRBV19	TRBD1	TRBJ1-1	NA	TGTGCCAGTAGTCCCACAGGGGTACCCTATGCGGACACTGAAGCTTTCTTT	CASSPTGVPYADTEAFF
TRBV3-1/TRBV3-2	NA	TRBJ1-1	NA	TGTGCCAGCAGCCAAATGACAGACACTGAAGCTTTCTTT	CASSQMTDTEAFF
TRBV7-6	NA	TRBJ1-3	NA	TGTGCCAGCAGCCCTACCGGGGGCTCTGGAAACACCATATATTTT	CASSPTGGSGNTIYF
TRBV4-3	TRBD1	TRBJ2-7	NA	TGCGCCAGCAGCCAAATTGGGACAGGGGCCTACGAGCAGTACTTC	CASSQIGTGAYEQYF
TRBV4-3	NA	TRBJ2-7	NA	TGCGCCAGCAGCCAAACGAAGGGGGAGTACCCTGAGCAGTACTTC	CASSQTKGEYPEQYF
TRBV15	TRBD1	TRBJ1-2	NA	TGTGCCACCAGCAAAGGACAGGGGATAGCTGGCTACACCTTC	CATSKGQGIAGYTF
TRBV5-6	NA	TRBJ1-2	NA	TGTGCCAGCAGCCCCGGGGACTATGGCTACACCTTC	CASSPGDYGYTF
TRBV20-1	NA	TRBJ2-7	NA	TGCAGTGCTAGTCCGGGGAGCTCCTACGAGCAGTACTTC	CSASPGSSYEQYF
TRBV12-3/TRBV12-4	TRBD1	TRBJ2-7	few	TGTGCCAGCAGTTTAGGGGACAGCTACGAGCAGTACTTC	CASSLGDSYEQYF
TRBV4-2	NA	TRBJ2-7	few	TGTGCCAGCAGCCAAGGGCCCCTGACCTACGAGCAGTACTTC	CASSQGPLTYEQYF
TRBV9	NA	TRBJ2-6	NA	TGTGCCAGCAGCGTAGGGAATCTCAGGGGATCTGGGGCCAACGTCCTGACTTTC	CASSVGNLRGSGANVLTF
TRBV5-1	NA	TRBJ2-5	NA	TGCGCCAGCGGTCTCGAACGGGAGACCCAGTACTTC	CASGLERETQYF
TRBV5-1	TRBD1	TRBJ2-5	NA	TGCGCCAGCAGCTTGGACAGGGGAGCGGTGGTGGGAGAGACCCAGTACTTC	CASSLDRGAVVGETQYF
TRBV7-9	TRBD1	TRBJ2-7	NA	TGTGCCAGCAGCCTCAGACAGGGGGGCAGCGAGCAGTACTTC	CASSLRQGGSEQYF
TRBV3-1/TRBV3-2	TRBD1	TRBJ1-2	NA	TGTGCCAGCAGCCCCCGGGACAGGGAAGTAGGGAATGGCTACACCTTC	CASSPRDREVGNGYTF
TRBV6-5	NA	TRBJ1-1	NA	TGTGCCAGCAGTACCCGGGAGAACACTGAAGCTTTCTTT	CASSTRENTEAFF
TRBV7-2	NA	TRBJ1-5	NA	TGTGCCAGCAGCTTAAACCGGGGAACTGATCAGCCCCAGCATTTT	CASSLNRGTDQPQHF
TRBV12-3/TRBV12-4	NA	TRBJ2-1	NA	TGTGCCAGCACCGGGGGCTCCTACAATGAGCAGTTCTTC	CASTGGSYNEQFF
TRBV24-1	NA	TRBJ1-1	once	TGTGCCACCAGTGAATCCGGGGGCACTGAAGCTTTCTTT	CATSESGGTEAFF
TRBV6-2/TRBV6-3	NA	TRBJ1-1	NA	TGTGCCAGCAGTTCTCGGTCCTCCGGGGAAGCTTTCTTT	CASSSRSSGEAFF
TRBV3-1/TRBV3-2	NA	TRBJ1-1	NA	TGTGCCAGCAGCCCAGGGAGGCCTGAAGCTTTCTTT	CASSPGRPEAFF
TRBV12-3/TRBV12-4	TRBD1	TRBJ1-2	NA	TGTGCCAGCAGCGGGACAGGGGGAAATGGCTACACCTTC	CASSGTGGNGYTF
TRBV7-3	NA	TRBJ2-7	NA	TGTGCCAGCAGCAAGGCGAGCGGAAACTACGAGCAGTACTTC	CASSKASGNYEQYF
TRBV19	TRBD1	TRBJ2-1	NA	TGTGCCAGTAGTACTGGGACAGCATACAATGAGCAGTTCTTC	CASSTGTAYNEQFF
TRBV19	TRBD2	TRBJ2-1	NA	TGTGCCAGTAGGGAAGACACTAGCGACTATGAGCAGTTCTTC	CASREDTSDYEQFF
TRBV30	TRBD1	TRBJ2-2	NA	TGTGCCTGGAGTGCCACCCTTGGATGGACAGGGGGTACCGGGGAGCTGTTTTTT	CAWSATLGWTGGTGELFF
TRBV7-9	NA	TRBJ1-1	NA	TGTGCCAGCAGCTTAGGTATCGTCAGGCTGAACACTGAAGCTTTCTTT	CASSLGIVRLNTEAFF